One and the same sample provided the 23 T cell receptor beta chains below, sequenced in a study of cytomegalovirus exposure and HLA in healthy donors. Profiled with immunoSEQ multiplex PCR; TCRdb holds only in-frame clones, not every one. Among more than 200,000 clones listed, about 92% were seen once. Source material: PBMCs. These TCRs come from a woman aged 30 to 39 in good health and CMV-seronegative.

The rearrangement joins TRBV11-2 to TRBJ2-2, with a possible D match to TRBD1 (6 bases). CDR1 is SGHAT and CDR2 is FQNNGV in the germline V gene. V lost 8 bases and J 0 bases, leaving 19 bases between the germline ends. The CDR3 consists of 17 residues. The CDR3 loop reads CASGLPTGSANTGELFF. CDR3 nucleotide sequence: TGTGCCAGCGGTTTACCTACAGGGAGCGCGAACACCGGGGAGCTGTTTTTT.

This rearrangement joins TRBV27 to TRBJ2-2, with unresolved D. The CDR3 extends over 11 amino acids. Germline loops: CDR1 MNHEY, CDR2 SMNVEV (reference sequence). Trimming took 6 bases from V and 8 from J, leaving 7 bases between them. This CDR3 is CASRSLGELFF. In nucleotides, the CDR3 is TGTGCCAGCAGGTCACTAGGGGAGCTGTTTTTT.

V usage is TRBV14 and J usage is TRBJ1-4; TRBD1 matches at 9 bases. The CDR3 loop spans 16 amino acids. Germline lookup yields CDR1 SGHDN and CDR2 FVKESK. Trimming took 3 bases from V and 5 from J; bases not matched to a gene: 7. Here the CDR3 reads CASSHWTGTGNEKLFF. Here the CDR3 DNA reads TGTGCCAGCAGCCACTGGACCGGGACAGGGAATGAAAAACTGTTTTTT. The full variable domain, its missing parts supplied by reference TRBV14 and TRBJ1-4, is EAGVTQFPSHSVIEKGQTVTLRCDPISGHDNLYWYRRVMGKEIKFLLHFVKESKQDESGMPNNRFLAERTGGTYSTLKVQPAELEDSGVYFCASSHWTGTGNEKLFFGSGTQLSVL.

As regards this clone: At one end, the junction sequence differs from germline, possibly due to a read error. The V gene is TRBV29-1, the J gene TRBJ2-1; tentatively, D is TRBD1 (6 bases). There are 14 residues in the CDR3. Germline CDR1 SQVTM, CDR2 ANQGSEA. Written as DNA, the CDR3 is TGCAGCGTCGAAGGGGGTTTTGAGGACAATGAGCAGTTCTTC. This gives the protein CSVEGGFEDNEQFF.

This clone was counted between two and nine times. The chain has TRBV19 and TRBJ2-7; 10 bases align to TRBD1. CDR1 is LNHDA, CDR2 SQIVND, per germline (reference sequence). J gave up 0 bases and V 3 bases, and 2 bases lay outside the gene matches. The CDR3 loop spans 15 amino acids. The DNA for the CDR3 is TGTGCCAGTAGTATGGGGACAGGGGCCTCCTACGAGCAGTACTTC. Residues: CASSMGTGASYEQYF.

This clone turned up a few times. The chain couples TRBV20-1 to TRBJ2-1; D remains unclear. The V end was cut by 7 bases, the J end by 3 bases, with 4 bases between. Germline V gene sequence: CDR1 DFQATT, CDR2 SNEGSKA (reference sequence). The CDR3 covers 10 residues. The CDR3 nucleotides read TGCAGTGGCTACTACAATGAGCAGTTCTTC. Translation: CSGYYNEQFF.

The genes are TRBV10-2 and TRBJ2-3; 7 bases are shared with TRBD1. The trim removed 2 bases at V and 3 bases at J, leaving 11 bases unmatched. CDR3 length equals 17 residues. The V gene's germline CDR1 is WSHSY and CDR2 SAAADI. In DNA, the CDR3 is TGCGCCAGCAGTGAGCCACAGGGGTCTCCGTGGACAGATACGCAGTATTTT. The encoded protein is CASSEPQGSPWTDTQYF.

The chain carries TRBV12-5 and TRBJ2-2, with D unclear. The V end lost 4 bases, the J end lost 7 bases, and 7 bases lay between the germline ends. The CDR3 has 12 residues. Germline V gives CDR1 LGHNT, CDR2 FRNRAP. CDR3: CASGWGVGELFF. Here the CDR3 DNA reads TGTGCTAGTGGTTGGGGTGTCGGGGAGCTGTTTTTT. Together with reference TRBV12-5 and TRBJ2-2, the CDR3 gives the full variable domain: DARVTQTPRHKVTEMGQEVTMRCQPILGHNTVFWYRQTMMQGLELLAYFRNRAPLDDSGMPKDRFSAEMPDATLATLKIQPSEPRDSAVYFCASGWGVGELFFGEGSRLTVL.

The gene calls are TRBV10-3 and TRBJ2-1; 9 bases fit TRBD1. J gave up 9 bases and V 4 bases, and 7 bases lay outside the gene matches. The CDR3 extends over 14 amino acids. The germline V gene has CDR1 ENHRY and CDR2 SYGVKD. CDR3 bases: TGTGCCATCAGTGGGGGGACAGGGAAGGGTGAGCAGTTCTTC. Protein sequence: CAISGGTGKGEQFF.

This chain uses TRBV5-5 with TRBJ2-1; D is ambiguous. Germline assignment: CDR1 SGHKS and CDR2 YYEKEE (reference sequence). V was clipped by 4 bases and J by 0 bases, with 11 bases between them. CDR3 length: 15 residues. CDR3 nucleotide sequence: TGTGCCAGCAGCGTGCAGGTAACCTCCTACAATGAGCAGTTCTTC. It is translated as CASSVQVTSYNEQFF.

The chain's CDR3 is CASSRAGGPGETQYF. The CDR3 region has the DNA TGTGCCAGCAGTCGAGCGGGAGGGCCCGGAGAGACCCAGTACTTC. The V and J genes are TRBV6-5 and TRBJ2-5; 10 nucleotides match TRBD2. The germline V gene encodes CDR1 MNHEY and CDR2 SVGAGI. This CDR3 is built from 15 residues. V trimming: 5 bases; J trimming: 4 bases; junction bases outside the gene matches: 7.

The chain combines TRBV7-3 with TRBJ2-1; 12 nucleotides line up with TRBD2. The V gene end was trimmed by 5 bases and the J gene end by 5 bases; junction bases not matched to a gene: 7. Germline V lookup: CDR1 SGHTA, CDR2 FQGTGA. CDR3 length: 16 residues. The DNA for the CDR3 is TGTGCCAGCAGCCCAAAGGGACTAGCGGGTAACAATGAGCAGTTCTTC. It encodes CASSPKGLAGNNEQFF.

The V and J genes are TRBV2 and TRBJ1-4; 8 bases fit TRBD1. V dropped 3 bases and J dropped 4; count of bases not matched to a gene: 7. This CDR3 contains 16 residues. CDR1 and CDR2 from the germline V gene are SNHLY and FYNNEI. CDR3 sequence (DNA): TGTGCCAGCAGTGACACCGGGACAGGACTTAATGAAAAACTGTTTTTT. It encodes CASSDTGTGLNEKLFF.

The V and J genes are TRBV7-9 and TRBJ2-7; D uncertain. The CDR3 loop spans 15 amino acids. Between the trimmed V and J ends, which lost 1 base and 4 bases, there was a span of 14 bases. Germline V gene lookup returns CDR1 SEHNR and CDR2 FQNEAQ (reference sequence). CDR3 sequence reads: CASSLVLGDRYEQYF. CDR3 nucleotide sequence: TGTGCCAGCAGCTTAGTATTGGGTGATAGGTACGAGCAGTACTTC.

The genes are TRBV6-4 and TRBJ2-7; D could derive from TRBD1 or TRBD2 (5 bases each). The CDR3 covers 14 residues. Germline lookup yields CDR1 MRHNA and CDR2 SNTAGT. V lost 5 bases and J 2 bases, leaving 13 bases between the germline ends. This chain's CDR3 is CASSRDQGAYEQYF. The CDR3 DNA follows: TGTGCCAGCAGTAGGGACCAAGGCGCCTACGAGCAGTACTTC.

The chain combines TRBV6-6 with TRBJ2-5; D gene unclear. Germline-derived CDR1 and CDR2 are MNHNY and SVGAGI (reference sequence). The CDR3 extends over 13 amino acids. The V end was cut by 0 bases, the J end by 5 bases, with 7 bases between. The CDR3 nucleotides are TGTGCCAGCAGTTACTCAACCTGGGAGACCCAGTACTTC. Amino acids: CASSYSTWETQYF.

This clone was found a few times. The J gene is TRBJ1-2, the V gene TRBV5-1; 9 bases match TRBD1. This CDR3 has 15 amino acids. V lost 0 bases, J lost 2 bases, and 2 bases stayed unmatched. Germline assignment: CDR1 SGHRS and CDR2 YFSETQ. Written as DNA, the CDR3 is TGCGCCAGCAGCTTGGCGGGACAGGGAAACTATGGCTACACCTTC. Its translation is CASSLAGQGNYGYTF.

Comments on this clone: The same CDR3 also results from other DNA sequences found in this sample. The chain combines TRBV19 with TRBJ2-3; no reliable D call. V was trimmed by 3 bases and J by 6 bases, leaving 7 bases between them. CDR1 and CDR2 (germline): LNHDA, SQIVND (reference sequence). The CDR3 loop spans 12 amino acids. The CDR3, as DNA: TGTGCCAGTAGTATCTCCGGGGATACGCAGTATTTT. Protein: CASSISGDTQYF.

In this sample, this clone turned up a few times. V and J are TRBV19 and TRBJ2-7, with D unclear. This CDR3 has 14 residues. Per germline, CDR1 LNHDA and CDR2 SQIVND (reference sequence). The germline V and J ends were trimmed by 3 bases and 4 bases, with 13 bases remaining between them. The CDR3 reads CASSIPERSYEQYF. The CDR3 DNA reads as TGTGCCAGTAGTATTCCAGAACGGTCTTACGAGCAGTACTTC.

The rearrangement links TRBV18 to TRBJ2-1, with D hard to call. Looked up from germline, CDR1 is KGHSH and CDR2 is LQKENI. V was shortened by 2 bases and J by 4 bases, with 6 bases between the two germline ends. This CDR3 is 13 amino acids long. This CDR3 reads CASSPIGYNEQFF. CDR3 sequence (DNA): TGTGCCAGCTCACCAATTGGTTACAATGAGCAGTTCTTC.

A single count supports this clone. The genes are TRBV9 and TRBJ1-3; 9 nucleotides line up with TRBD1. V trimming: 3 bases; J trimming: 3 bases; junction bases outside the gene matches: 10. CDR1 and CDR2 from the germline V gene are SGDLS and YYNGEE. The length of the CDR3 is 17 residues. CDR3 nucleotide sequence: TGTGCCAGCAGCGGCTCCCGGGACAGGGCTCTTGGAAACACCATATATTTT. It specifies CASSGSRDRALGNTIYF.

The V call is TRBV28, the J call TRBJ2-3, with TRBD2 matching over 11 bases. Germline assignment: CDR1 MDHEN and CDR2 SYDVKM. The CDR3 consists of 18 residues. The J segment lost 0 bases and the V segment lost 3 bases, leaving 8 bases of the junction unmatched. The CDR3 loop reads CASSLKGWTSGSTDTQYF. CDR3 in DNA: TGTGCCAGCAGTTTGAAGGGGTGGACTAGCGGGAGCACAGATACGCAGTATTTT.

This chain connects TRBV9 to TRBJ1-4; 8 nucleotides line up with TRBD1. The CDR3 has 17 amino acids. V shed 0 bases and J 7 bases; nucleotides not matched to a gene: 11. Germline V CDR1 and CDR2: SGDLS, YYNGEE. CDR3 DNA: TGTGCCAGCAGCGTAGGACGACAGGGGTTAAGGGGTGAAAAACTGTTTTTT. This translates into CASSVGRQGLRGEKLFF.